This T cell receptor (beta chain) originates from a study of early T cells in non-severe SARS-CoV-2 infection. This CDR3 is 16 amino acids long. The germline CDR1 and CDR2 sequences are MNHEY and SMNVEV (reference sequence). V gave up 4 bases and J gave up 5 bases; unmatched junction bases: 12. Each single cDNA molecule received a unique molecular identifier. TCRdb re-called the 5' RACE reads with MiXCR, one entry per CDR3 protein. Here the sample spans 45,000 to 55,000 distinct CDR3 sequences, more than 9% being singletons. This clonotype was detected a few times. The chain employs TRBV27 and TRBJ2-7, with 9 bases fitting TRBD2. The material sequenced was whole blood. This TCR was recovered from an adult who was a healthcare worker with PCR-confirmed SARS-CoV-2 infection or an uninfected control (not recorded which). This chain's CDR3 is CASSSRGAGGIHEQYF. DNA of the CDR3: TGTGCCAGCAGTTCCCGCGGAGCGGGGGGCATCCACGAGCAGTACTTC.